This T cell receptor beta chain was recovered during a study of blood T cell repertoires in COVID-19. As handled by the study authors: Cell counts per sample came from amplifying reference gene primers. Only in-frame clones appear in the TCRdb table, and some are missing; sequencing was by immunoSEQ multiplex PCR. V, J and clone size are those of that table, while D and trimming were read from the DNA. The sample has under 350,000 clones; approximately 83% are singletons. The V segment lost 5 bases and the J segment 7 bases; nucleotides outside the gene matches: 8. CDR1 and CDR2 from the germline V gene are SGHTA and FQGNSA. The CDR3 has 15 residues.

The TCR sequence derives from a woman aged 40 to 55 with acute COVID-19. Sequenced: PBMCs or T cells enriched from blood (not recorded which). The chain joins TRBV7-2 to TRBJ1-4; 9 bases line up with TRBD1. The CDR3 protein is CASSPGQGKGEKLFF. DNA of the CDR3: TGTGCCAGCAGCCCGGGACAGGGAAAGGGTGAAAAACTGTTTTTT. Based on the CDR3 plus reference TRBV7-2 and TRBJ1-4, the full variable domain is GAGVSQSPSNKVTEKGKDVELRCDPISGHTALYWYRQSLGQGLEFLIYFQGNSAPDKSGLPSDRFSAERTGGSVSTLTIQRTQQEDSAVYLCASSPGQGKGEKLFFGSGTQLSVL.